These T cell receptor beta chains were read from a single sample in a study of blood T cell repertoires in COVID-19. Sequenced by immunoSEQ multiplex PCR; TCRdb stores in-frame clones only, minus some. This table has over 200,000 clones, about nine tenths appearing once. The material sequenced was PBMCs or T cells enriched from blood (not recorded which). These TCRs come from a man between 18 and 29 years old who had recovered from COVID-19. The CDR3 runs from the conserved cysteine through the conserved F or W. Fields, in order: clone size, V gene, J gene, D gene, CDR3 protein, CDR3 DNA. The D gene is left open where the match is weak. The size entry is marked missing in some rows and otherwise reads once, few, many or a size class.

NA	TRBV18	TRBJ2-1	TRBD2	CASSTSGNHNEQFF	TGTGCCAGCTCAACTAGCGGGAATCACAATGAGCAGTTCTTC
NA	TRBV3-1/TRBV3-2	TRBJ1-2	NA	CASSRSRGGYTF	TGTGCCAGCAGCCGCTCGAGGGGGGGCTACACCTTC
NA	TRBV10-1	TRBJ2-1	TRBD2	CASSVTSGSVGEQFF	TGCGCCAGCAGCGTAACTAGCGGGAGCGTGGGGGAGCAGTTCTTC
NA	TRBV7-6	TRBJ2-6	TRBD1	CASSLTGTGNVLTF	TGTGCCAGCAGCTTAACCGGGACAGGGAACGTCCTGACTTTC
NA	TRBV27	TRBJ2-1	TRBD2	CASSAGLAGATYSSYNEQFF	TGTGCCAGCAGTGCGGGACTAGCGGGGGCGACCTATAGCTCCTACAATGAGCAGTTCTTC
NA	TRBV14	TRBJ2-2	NA	CASSRRTAFNTGELFF	TGTGCCAGCAGCCGCCGGACAGCTTTTAACACCGGGGAGCTGTTTTTT
NA	TRBV3-1/TRBV3-2	TRBJ1-1	NA	CASSYALTVNTEAFF	TGTGCCAGCAGCTATGCCCTGACAGTGAACACTGAAGCTTTCTTT
NA	TRBV15	TRBJ1-1	NA	CATSRDGGSPEAFF	TGTGCCACCAGCAGAGATGGGGGGAGCCCTGAAGCTTTCTTT
few	TRBV5-1	TRBJ2-7	TRBD1	CASSSGTGGLEQYF	TGCGCCAGCAGCTCCGGGACAGGGGGCCTCGAGCAGTACTTC
NA	TRBV19	TRBJ2-1	TRBD2	CASSALGRSYNEQFF	TGTGCCAGTAGTGCTCTCGGGAGGTCCTACAATGAGCAGTTCTTC
NA	TRBV25-1	TRBJ2-5	NA	CASSDVNTGQETQYF	TGTGCCAGCAGTGACGTAAACACAGGGCAAGAGACCCAGTACTTC
few	TRBV7-9	TRBJ1-2	NA	CASSLLDRNYGYTF	TGTGCCAGCAGCTTACTGGACAGAAACTATGGCTACACCTTC
NA	TRBV7-8	TRBJ1-1	NA	CASSQTWNTEAFF	TGTGCCAGCAGCCAAACTTGGAACACTGAAGCTTTCTTT
once	TRBV12-3/TRBV12-4	TRBJ1-2	NA	CASSRQLYGYTF	TGTGCCAGCAGTCGACAGCTCTATGGCTACACCTTC
NA	TRBV11-3	TRBJ2-6	NA	CASSFALSSGANVLTF	TGTGCCAGCAGCTTTGCCTTGAGCTCTGGGGCCAACGTCCTGACTTTC
NA	TRBV7-2	TRBJ1-6	NA	CASSSQTGGGSPLHF	TGTGCCAGCAGCTCCCAGACAGGTGGGGGTTCACCCCTCCACTTT
NA	TRBV7-2	TRBJ2-7	NA	CASSLVADSSYEQYF	TGTGCCAGCAGCTTAGTAGCGGATAGCTCCTACGAGCAGTACTTC
NA	TRBV15	TRBJ1-4	NA	CATSPRGGIYVKEKLFF	TGTGCCACCAGTCCGAGGGGGGGAATCTACGTAAAAGAAAAACTGTTTTTT
NA	TRBV27	TRBJ1-5	TRBD1	CASSLYRGRGNQPQHF	TGTGCCAGCAGTCTGTACAGGGGCCGAGGCAATCAGCCCCAGCATTTT
NA	TRBV28	TRBJ1-2	NA	CAINHMAGNYGYTF	TGTGCCATCAACCACATGGCAGGGAACTATGGCTACACCTTC